These 8 T cell receptor beta chains came from one sample sequenced in a study of blood T cell repertoires in COVID-19. Assay: immunoSEQ multiplex PCR; the TCRdb copy retains only in-frame clones and omits some. This repertoire shows about 58,000 clones, around 85% found once; its top ten account for roughly 4.7%. The sequencing input was peripheral blood. Source of these receptors: a man aged 40-55 years with active COVID-19.

The chain carries TRBV2 and TRBJ1-5, with 8 bases matching TRBD1. The length of the CDR3 is 14 residues. From germline, CDR1 is SNHLY and CDR2 FYNNEI. V lost 4 bases to trimming and J lost 6 bases; unmatched junction nucleotides: 5. The DNA of the CDR3 is TGTGCCAGCAGTGCTCACAGGGGGGCTCAGCCCCAGCATTTT. Encoded protein: CASSAHRGAQPQHF.

The chain carries TRBV18 and TRBJ2-3; 8 nucleotides align to TRBD2. Germline V CDR1 and CDR2: KGHSH, LQKENI. CDR3 size: 15 residues. J lost 1 base, V lost 3 bases, and 3 bases had no gene match. The CDR3, as DNA: TGTGCCAGCTCACCTAGCGGGACTCGCACAGATACGCAGTATTTT. It specifies CASSPSGTRTDTQYF.

The genes are TRBV28 and TRBJ1-1, with a tentative D call TRBD1 (6 bases). The CDR3 spans 14 residues. Germline V gene data show CDR1 as MDHEN and CDR2 as SYDVKM. The V and J ends lost 6 bases and 1 base respectively, with 12 bases between them. The CDR3 reads CASRVTGRNTEAFF. CDR3 in DNA: TGTGCCAGCAGGGTGACAGGTCGGAACACTGAAGCTTTCTTT.

The V and J genes are TRBV6-2 or TRBV6-3 and TRBJ1-6; 7 positions agree with TRBD1. Per germline, CDR1 MNHEY and CDR2 SVGEGT. J was trimmed by 10 bases and V by 4 bases; bases with no gene match: 7. There are 14 residues in the CDR3. The CDR3 protein is CASSFGQAGSPLHF. The CDR3 coding sequence is TGTGCCAGCAGTTTCGGACAGGCCGGGTCACCCCTCCACTTT.

The chain combines TRBV15 with TRBJ2-7; D is ambiguous. The CDR3 is made up of 13 amino acids. Germline V gene lookup returns CDR1 LNHNV and CDR2 YYDKDF (reference sequence). V was cut by 5 bases and J by 7 bases, with 15 bases left in between. The DNA for the CDR3 is TGTGCCACCAGCCTCTCCACCCACTGGGAGCAGTACTTC. This sequence encodes CATSLSTHWEQYF.

This rearrangement joins TRBV5-1 to TRBJ1-1, with 8 bases fitting TRBD1. CDR1 and CDR2 from the germline V gene are SGHRS and YFSETQ. The CDR3 totals 12 residues. V lost 5 bases, J lost 8 bases, and 5 bases stayed unmatched. The CDR3 coding sequence is TGCGCCAGCAGAGTCTCAGGGGGCGAAGCTTTCTTT. Translating gives CASRVSGGEAFF.

This chain connects TRBV19 to TRBJ2-7, with TRBD2 identical over 11 bases. Germline trimming cut 5 bases from V and 1 base from J; bases unmatched to any gene: 4. The germline V gene has CDR1 LNHDA and CDR2 SQIVND (reference sequence). The CDR3 totals 15 residues. This CDR3 is CASSSTSGTSYEQYF. The CDR3 bases are TGTGCCAGTAGTTCGACTAGCGGGACTTCCTACGAGCAGTACTTC.

The J gene is TRBJ2-1, the V gene TRBV11-2, with 7 bases matching TRBD2. This CDR3 is 14 amino acids long. The germline V gene has CDR1 SGHAT and CDR2 FQNNGV. The V gene end was trimmed by 1 base and the J gene end by 7 bases; junction bases not matched to a gene: 4. The DNA for the CDR3 is TGTGCCAGCAGCTTAGGGACTAGTCGGAATGAGCAGTTCTTC. Protein sequence: CASSLGTSRNEQFF.